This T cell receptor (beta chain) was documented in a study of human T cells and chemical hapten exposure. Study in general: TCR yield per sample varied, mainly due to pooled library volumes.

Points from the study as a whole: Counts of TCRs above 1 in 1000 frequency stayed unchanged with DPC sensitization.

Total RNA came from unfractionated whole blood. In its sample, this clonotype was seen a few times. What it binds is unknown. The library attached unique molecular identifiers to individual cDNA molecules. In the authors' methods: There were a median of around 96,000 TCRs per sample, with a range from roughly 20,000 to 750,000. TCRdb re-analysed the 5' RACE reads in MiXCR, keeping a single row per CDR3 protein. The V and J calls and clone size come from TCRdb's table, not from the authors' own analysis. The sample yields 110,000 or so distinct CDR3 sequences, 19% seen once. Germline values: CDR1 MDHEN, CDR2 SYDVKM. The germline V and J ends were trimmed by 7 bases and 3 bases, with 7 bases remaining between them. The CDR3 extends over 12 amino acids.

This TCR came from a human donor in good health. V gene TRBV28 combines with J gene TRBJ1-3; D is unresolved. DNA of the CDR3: TGTGCCAGCACCCCCGGTGGAAACACCATATATTTT. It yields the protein CASTPGGNTIYF. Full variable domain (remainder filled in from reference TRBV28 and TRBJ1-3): DVKVTQSSRYLVKRTGEKVFLECVQDMDHENMFWYRQDPGLGLRLIYFSYDVKMKEKGDIPEGYSVSREKKERFSLILESASTNQTSMYLCASTPGGNTIYFGEGSWLTVV.